This T cell receptor beta chain was observed in a study of cytomegalovirus exposure and HLA in healthy donors. Study-wide context: HLA-typed donors were the source of about 85 million unique TCRs, which an early data release held. Broader study findings: DRB1 had the most TCR associations and HLA-C the fewest, a later analysis found, with rates varying by HLA locus.

The PCR was carried out with 60 Vbeta primers and 13 Jbeta primers. Here immunoSEQ multiplex PCR was the method, and the copy in TCRdb shows in-frame clones only, minus some. The table includes about 80,000 clones, 65% to 70% detected once. Comment on this clone: What it binds is unknown.

The receptor comes from a woman aged 45-65 years in good health and CMV-seropositive. What was sequenced was PBMCs.

The CDR3 DNA reads as TGCGCCAGCAGCTTGGTTCCTAGCGGGGGATCCGCTGAGACCCAGTACTTC. Translation: CASSLVPSGGSAETQYF. This rearrangement joins TRBV5-1 to TRBJ2-5, with 10 bases identical to TRBD2. There are 17 residues in the CDR3. Germline V gene data show CDR1 as SGHRS and CDR2 as YFSETQ. Trimming removed 0 bases from V and 5 bases from J; junction bases left unmatched: 10.